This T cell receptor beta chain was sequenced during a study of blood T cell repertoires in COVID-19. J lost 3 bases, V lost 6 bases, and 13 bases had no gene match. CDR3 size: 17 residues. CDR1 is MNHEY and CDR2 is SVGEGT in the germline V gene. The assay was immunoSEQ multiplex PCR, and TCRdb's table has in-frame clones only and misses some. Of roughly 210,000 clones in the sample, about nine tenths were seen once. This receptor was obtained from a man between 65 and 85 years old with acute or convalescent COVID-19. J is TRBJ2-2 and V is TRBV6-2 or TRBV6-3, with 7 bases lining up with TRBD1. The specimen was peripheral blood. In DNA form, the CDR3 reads TGTGCCAGCAGCCCCTCCCCCGAGGGGGCTTACACCGGGGAGCTGTTTTTT. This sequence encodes CASSPSPEGAYTGELFF.